This passage covers 24 T cell receptor beta chains from one sample sequenced in a study of T cells in Graves' hyperthyroidism and ophthalmopathy. Amplified TCR beta CDR3 regions derived from RNA transcripts. Primed by the HTBI set, a first-round RT-PCR was run on the TCR CDR3. TCRdb analysed the multiplex PCR reads with MiXCR anew, one entry per CDR3 protein. The sample lists over 450,000 distinct CDR3 sequences; roughly 18% were seen once. Sequences were obtained from blood. These receptors all stem from a woman under 30 with Graves' ophthalmopathy.

The rearrangement uses TRBV18 and TRBJ2-1; 13 nucleotides line up with TRBD2. Germline lookup yields CDR1 KGHSH and CDR2 LQKENI. The J segment lost 5 bases and the V segment lost 4 bases, leaving 8 bases of the junction unmatched. The CDR3 sequence is 17 residues long. In DNA form, the CDR3 reads TGTGCCAGCTCACACACTAGCGGGAGGGCCTCAAACAATGAGCAGTTCTTC. Translation: CASSHTSGRASNNEQFF.

There are many counts of this clonotype. The genes are TRBV27 and TRBJ1-1, with a tentative D call TRBD1 (5 bases). Trimming removed 6 bases from V and 3 bases from J, with 17 bases in between. CDR3 size: 15 residues. Germline V CDR1 and CDR2: MNHEY, SMNVEV (reference sequence). The CDR3 DNA sequence: TGTGCCAGCAGATCCACCCAGGGTTGGTACACTGAAGCTTTCTTT. This sequence encodes CASRSTQGWYTEAFF.

There are many counts of this clonotype. The chain employs TRBV6-1 and TRBJ1-1; 10 nucleotides agree with TRBD1. With 6 bases clipped from V and 5 bases from J, the junction kept 6 bases outside the gene matches. The CDR3 extends over 14 amino acids. Germline CDR1 MNHNS, CDR2 SASEGT. The CDR3 spells CASREPGQGTEAFF. The CDR3 region has the DNA TGTGCCAGCAGAGAACCGGGACAGGGGACTGAAGCTTTCTTT.

This chain uses TRBV5-8 with TRBJ2-7; TRBD1 aligns across 10 bases. The CDR3 covers 15 residues. Trimming at V came to 0 bases and at J to 5 bases, leaving 5 bases not matched to a gene. Germline CDR1 is SGHTS and CDR2 is YDEGEE. CDR3 DNA: TGTGCCAGCAGCTTGGGACAGGGGGCCATTGACGAGCAGTACTTC. Protein sequence: CASSLGQGAIDEQYF.

In its sample, this clonotype was seen many times. The chain recombines TRBV9 with TRBJ2-5; 11 bases line up with TRBD2. V gave up 2 bases and J gave up 4 bases; unmatched junction bases: 7. This CDR3 region has 16 residues. The germline V gene has CDR1 SGDLS and CDR2 YYNGEE. The CDR3 reads CASSVDSGGAPETQYF. The DNA of the CDR3 is TGTGCCAGCAGCGTGGATAGCGGGGGGGCCCCAGAGACCCAGTACTTC.

This clonotype was detected ten times or more. V gene TRBV7-2 combines with J gene TRBJ2-1; 7 positions match TRBD2. With 6 bases clipped from V and 2 bases from J, the junction kept 4 bases outside the gene matches. The germline gives CDR1 SGHTA, CDR2 FQGNSA. The CDR3 extends over 14 amino acids. The CDR3: CASSFRGAYNEQFF. CDR3 in DNA: TGTGCCAGCAGTTTTCGGGGGGCCTACAATGAGCAGTTCTTC.

This clonotype has more than one count but fewer than ten. Compared with germline, one end of the junction differs, possibly owing to a read error. The chain combines TRBV30 with TRBJ1-5, with D perhaps TRBD1 (5 bases). CDR3 length: 13 amino acids. Germline CDR1 GTSNPN, CDR2 SVGIG (reference sequence). The CDR3 sequence is CAWSRAGNQPQHF. DNA of the CDR3: TGTGCCTGGAGTCGGGCAGGGAATCAACCCCAGCATTTT.

The gene calls are TRBV25-1 and TRBJ1-2; 7 nucleotides agree with TRBD1. Unmatched junction bases numbered 11, after V lost 3 bases and J lost 7 bases. CDR1 is MGHDK, CDR2 SYGVNS, per germline. This CDR3 region has 15 residues. The CDR3 DNA reads TGTGCCAGCAGTGATGAGGTTGGGACAGTAAGTGGCTACACCTTC. This codes for CASSDEVGTVSGYTF.

In this sample, this clonotype turned up many times. The CDR3 reads CASSRDSSRGYGYTF. CDR3 DNA: TGTGCCAGCAGTCGGGACTCTAGTAGGGGCTATGGCTACACCTTC. The J gene is TRBJ1-2, the V gene TRBV2, with D tentatively TRBD1 (5 bases). Per germline, CDR1 SNHLY and CDR2 FYNNEI. The CDR3 is 15 residues long. Trimming took 5 bases from V and 4 from J, leaving 17 bases between them.

The table lists this clonotype with many counts. V is TRBV27 and J is TRBJ2-7; D remains ambiguous. The CDR3 totals 15 residues. CDR1 and CDR2 from the germline V gene are MNHEY and SMNVEV (reference sequence). V was cut by 2 bases and J by 0 bases, with 11 bases left in between. The CDR3 region is CASSLKGPSSYEQYF. The CDR3 region has the DNA TGTGCCAGCAGTTTAAAGGGCCCGAGCTCCTACGAGCAGTACTTC.

This chain connects TRBV2 to TRBJ2-7; D possibly uses TRBD1 or TRBD2 (5 bases each). V shed 9 bases and J shed 7 bases, with 16 bases lying between them. In germline, CDR1 is SNHLY, CDR2 FYNNEI. CDR3 size: 12 residues. CDR3 bases: TGTGCCAGTAGTCTCGGGACGGAGGAGCAGTACTTC. This sequence encodes CASSLGTEEQYF.

This clonotype appeared many times. The chain joins TRBV2 to TRBJ2-1; D possibly corresponds to TRBD2 (6 bases). Trimming stripped 6 bases from V and 3 bases from J, with 12 bases between. CDR1 and CDR2 (germline): SNHLY, FYNNEI. The CDR3 runs to 14 residues. The CDR3, as DNA: TGTGCCAGCAGAGGGACTTTCCGCTACAATGAGCAGTTCTTC. Its translation is CASRGTFRYNEQFF.

As regards this clonotype: Being one base from a much bigger clone, this may be a read error. The chain has TRBV29-1 and TRBJ2-3; tentatively, D is TRBD1 (5 bases). The better agreement between TRBJ1-5 and the DNA end casts doubt on the J call. The CDR3 has 18 residues. Germline-derived CDR1 and CDR2 are SQVTM and ANQGSEA. CDR3 residues: CSVEGLAGGSFGTDTQHF. CDR3 coding DNA: TGCAGCGTTGAGGGACTAGCGGGGGGGTCATTTGGAACAGATACGCAGCATTTT.

This clonotype was seen ten or more times. The V call is TRBV28, the J call TRBJ2-7; TRBD1 might be the D (5 bases). Germline-derived CDR1 and CDR2 are MDHEN and SYDVKM. The V end was cut by 3 bases, the J end by 5 bases, with 5 bases between. The length of the CDR3 is 11 residues. The CDR3 coding sequence is TGTGCCAGCAGTTTCAGGGACGAGCAGTACTTC. Translated, it gives CASSFRDEQYF.

This clonotype was observed many times. The V call is TRBV5-1, the J call TRBJ1-1, with D possibly being TRBD1 (5 bases). Germline loops: CDR1 SGHRS, CDR2 YFSETQ. V gave up 3 bases and J gave up 3 bases, with 18 bases separating them. This CDR3 is 16 amino acids long. The CDR3 DNA sequence: TGCGCCAGCAGCTGGGGGGTAAGAGGGTTTGACACTGAAGCTTTCTTT. Its translation is CASSWGVRGFDTEAFF.

V usage is TRBV27 and J usage is TRBJ2-3, with TRBD2 matching over 10 bases. The CDR3 extends over 19 amino acids. The ends lost 7 bases at V and 2 bases at J; junction bases unmatched: 18. Germline V gene sequence: CDR1 MNHEY, CDR2 SMNVEV (reference sequence). The DNA for the CDR3 is TGTGCCAGCACCCGTGGGGAGAGAGGAGCGGGGGGGCACACAGATACGCAGTATTTT. This sequence encodes CASTRGERGAGGHTDTQYF.

This clonotype occurred a few times. The genes are TRBV2 and TRBJ1-3; D might be TRBD1 (5 bases). The V gene lost 6 bases and the J gene lost 0 bases, with 12 bases spanning the gap. This CDR3 region has 15 residues. Germline V gives CDR1 SNHLY, CDR2 FYNNEI. CDR3 sequence: CASSGDSRSGNTIYF. In DNA, the CDR3 is TGTGCCAGCAGCGGCGACAGCCGCTCTGGAAACACCATATATTTT.

In DNA form, the CDR3 reads TGCGCCAGCAGCTTGTTATCTACGGAGACCCAGTACTTC. Amino acids: CASSLLSTETQYF. The genes are TRBV5-1 and TRBJ2-5; D gene unclear. The CDR3 covers 13 residues. V lost 1 base and J lost 5, with 9 bases in between. Germline loops: CDR1 SGHRS, CDR2 YFSETQ.

The chain employs TRBV28 and TRBJ2-2, with D unresolved. V lost 4 bases, J lost 6 bases, and 15 bases lay in between. The length of the CDR3 is 15 residues. Germline lookup yields CDR1 MDHEN and CDR2 SYDVKM. This CDR3 is CASSWLGLSPGELFF. CDR3 sequence (DNA): TGTGCCAGCAGTTGGCTGGGTTTATCGCCCGGGGAGCTGTTTTTT.

This chain links TRBV28 with TRBJ2-7, with 7 bases fitting TRBD2. CDR3 length equals 17 residues. J gave up 3 bases and V 6 bases, and 17 bases lay outside the gene matches. Germline loops: CDR1 MDHEN, CDR2 SYDVKM. This CDR3 reads CASSLRVAGLVGYEQYF. The CDR3 DNA sequence: TGTGCCAGCAGCCTAAGGGTTGCCGGACTAGTAGGCTACGAGCAGTACTTC.

V is TRBV5-1 and J is TRBJ2-7; no clear D. Trimming cost V 6 bases and J 5 bases, with 9 bases left between them. From germline, CDR1 is SGHRS and CDR2 YFSETQ. The CDR3 contains 11 residues. CDR3 sequence: CASKSANEQYF. The CDR3 DNA follows: TGCGCCAGCAAAAGTGCTAACGAGCAGTACTTC. Full variable domain (remainder filled in from reference TRBV5-1 and TRBJ2-7): KAGVTQTPRYLIKTRGQQVTLSCSPISGHRSVSWYQQTPGQGLQFLFEYFSETQRNKGNFPGRFSGRQFSNSRSEMNVSTLELGDSALYLCASKSANEQYFGPGTRLTVT.

This clonotype was counted between two and nine times. This chain connects TRBV5-1 to TRBJ2-7; 10 positions match TRBD1. Germline-derived CDR1 and CDR2 are SGHRS and YFSETQ. This CDR3 spans 16 amino acids. Losses at the gene ends were 3 bases for V and 0 bases for J; bases not matched to a gene: 6. The CDR3 DNA sequence: TGCGCCAGCAGCTGGGGACAGGGGACAAGCTCCTACGAGCAGTACTTC. The encoded protein is CASSWGQGTSSYEQYF.

This clonotype has just a few counts. The genes are TRBV5-6 and TRBJ2-3; D call uncertain. The germline V gene encodes CDR1 SGHDT and CDR2 YYEEEE. The CDR3 extends over 13 amino acids. V was trimmed by 7 bases and J by 3 bases, leaving 12 bases between them. The CDR3 region has the DNA TGTGCCAGCCGTGCGGCCCGTACAGATACGCAGTATTTT. Its translation is CASRAARTDTQYF.

This clonotype appeared a few times. A much larger clone lies a single base off, so this may be a read error. The CDR3 nucleotides are TGTGCCAGCCCACCACAAACAGGGGGATACACTGAAGCTTTCTTT. As protein: CASPPQTGGYTEAFF. The chain uses TRBV18 and TRBJ1-1, with TRBD1 matching 8 bases. Germline assignment: CDR1 KGHSH and CDR2 LQKENI. The CDR3 loop spans 15 amino acids.